The sequence of this TCR beta chain was determined in a study of CD8 T cells in ankylosing spondylitis. TCRdb redid the calling of the 5' RACE reads with MiXCR, one entry per CDR3 protein. Of roughly 230,000 distinct CDR3 sequences in the sample, under 20% were seen once. Trimming removed 2 bases at V and 2 bases at J, with 11 bases between. Per the germline V gene, CDR1 is MNHEY and CDR2 is SVGEGT. The CDR3 runs to 15 residues. This clonotype came up many times. The sequencing sample was made of blood, either unsorted or a sorted T cell fraction (not recorded which). The clonotype was recovered from a male donor with ankylosing spondylitis or in good health (not recorded which). The chain has TRBV6-2 or TRBV6-3 and TRBJ2-3; D not resolved. Here the CDR3 DNA reads TGTGCCAGCAGTTACGAGGAGACCCTCACAGATACGCAGTATTTT. Translating it yields CASSYEETLTDTQYF.